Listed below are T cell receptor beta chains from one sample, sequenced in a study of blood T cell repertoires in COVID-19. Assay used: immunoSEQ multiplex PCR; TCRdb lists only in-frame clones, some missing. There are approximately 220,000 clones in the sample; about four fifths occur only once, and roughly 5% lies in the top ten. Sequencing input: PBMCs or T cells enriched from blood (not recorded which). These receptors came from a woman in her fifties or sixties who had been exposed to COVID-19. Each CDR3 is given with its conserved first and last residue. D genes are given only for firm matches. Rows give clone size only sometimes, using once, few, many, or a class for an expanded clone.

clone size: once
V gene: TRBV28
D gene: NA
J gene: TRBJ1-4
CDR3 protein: CASSSGVEKLFF
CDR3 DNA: TGTGCCAGCAGTTCAGGGGTTGAAAAACTGTTTTTT

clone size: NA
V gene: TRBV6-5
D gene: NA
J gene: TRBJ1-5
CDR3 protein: CASRRPGDSNQPQHF
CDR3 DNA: TGTGCCAGCAGGAGGCCGGGGGATAGCAATCAGCCCCAGCATTTT

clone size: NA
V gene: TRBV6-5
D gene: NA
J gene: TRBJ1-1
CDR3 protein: CASSYERDTEAFF
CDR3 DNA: TGTGCCAGCAGTTACGAACGGGATACTGAAGCTTTCTTT

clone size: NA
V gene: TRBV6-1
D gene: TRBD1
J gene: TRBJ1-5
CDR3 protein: CASSETWTGDKAQHF
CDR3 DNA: TGTGCCAGCAGTGAAACTTGGACAGGGGATAAGGCCCAGCATTTT

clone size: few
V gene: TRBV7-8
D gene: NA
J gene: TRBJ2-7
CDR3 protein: CASSFRVGDEQYF
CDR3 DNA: TGTGCCAGCAGCTTTAGGGTCGGGGACGAGCAGTACTTC

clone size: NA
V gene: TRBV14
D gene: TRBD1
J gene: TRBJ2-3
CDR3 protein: CASSPLGTDRGFTDTQYF
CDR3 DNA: TGTGCCAGCAGCCCCCTGGGTACCGACAGGGGATTTACAGATACGCAGTATTTT

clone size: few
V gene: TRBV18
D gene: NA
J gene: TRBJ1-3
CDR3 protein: CASSPPRTSSGNTIYF
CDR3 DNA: TGTGCCAGCTCACCACCGAGGACTAGCTCTGGAAACACCATATATTTT

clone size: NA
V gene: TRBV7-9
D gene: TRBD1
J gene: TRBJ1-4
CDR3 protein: CASSGQGYEKLFF
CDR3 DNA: TGTGCCAGCAGCGGACAGGGGTATGAAAAACTGTTTTTT

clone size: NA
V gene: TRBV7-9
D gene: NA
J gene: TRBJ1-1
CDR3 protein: CASSPIGDSNTEAFF
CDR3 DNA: TGTGCCAGCAGCCCCATCGGAGATTCGAACACTGAAGCTTTCTTT

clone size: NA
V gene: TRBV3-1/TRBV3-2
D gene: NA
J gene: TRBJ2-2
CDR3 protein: CASSRDFNTGELFF
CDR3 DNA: TGTGCCAGCAGCCGGGACTTTAACACCGGGGAGCTGTTTTTT

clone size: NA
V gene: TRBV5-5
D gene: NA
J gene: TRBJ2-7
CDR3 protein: CASSLEAGPYEQYF
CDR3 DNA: TGTGCCAGCAGCTTGGAGGCAGGCCCCTACGAGCAGTACTTC

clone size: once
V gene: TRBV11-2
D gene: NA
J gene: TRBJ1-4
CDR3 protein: CASALSPTNEKLFF
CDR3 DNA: TGTGCCAGCGCTCTTAGCCCGACTAATGAAAAACTGTTTTTT

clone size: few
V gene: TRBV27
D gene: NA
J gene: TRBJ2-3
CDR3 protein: CASSLGATDTQYF
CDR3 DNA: TGTGCCAGCAGTCTGGGGGCCACAGATACGCAGTATTTT

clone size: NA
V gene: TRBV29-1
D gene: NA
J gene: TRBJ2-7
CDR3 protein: CSMTMWGPSTYEQYF
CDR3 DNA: TGCAGCATGACGATGTGGGGGCCATCTACCTACGAGCAGTACTTC

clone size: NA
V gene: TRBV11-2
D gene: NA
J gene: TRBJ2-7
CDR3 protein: CASSSLRGQYF
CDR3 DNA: TGTGCCAGCAGCTCCTTGCGAGGGCAGTACTTC

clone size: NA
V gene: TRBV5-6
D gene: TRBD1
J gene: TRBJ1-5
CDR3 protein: CASSWTGAPDQPQHF
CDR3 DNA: TGTGCCAGCAGCTGGACAGGGGCGCCAGATCAGCCCCAGCATTTT

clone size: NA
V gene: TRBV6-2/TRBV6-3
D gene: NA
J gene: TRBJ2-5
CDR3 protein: CASSYQGTVQETQYF
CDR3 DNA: TGTGCCAGCAGTTATCAGGGGACGGTCCAAGAGACCCAGTACTTC

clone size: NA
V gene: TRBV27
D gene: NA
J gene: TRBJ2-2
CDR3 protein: CASSLYAGRTGELFF
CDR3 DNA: TGTGCCAGCAGTTTATACGCAGGTCGCACCGGGGAGCTGTTTTTT

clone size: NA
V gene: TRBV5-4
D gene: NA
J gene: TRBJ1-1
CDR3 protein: CASSWGDSRLNTEAFF
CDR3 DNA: TGTGCCAGCAGCTGGGGGGACTCGCGATTAAACACTGAAGCTTTCTTT

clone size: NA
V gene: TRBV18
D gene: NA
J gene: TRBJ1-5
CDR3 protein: CASSPWGGNQPQHF
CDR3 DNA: TGTGCCAGCTCACCATGGGGAGGGAATCAGCCCCAGCATTTT

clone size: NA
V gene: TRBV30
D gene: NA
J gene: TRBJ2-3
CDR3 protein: CAWTVTDTQYF
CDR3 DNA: TGTGCCTGGACGGTCACAGATACGCAGTATTTT

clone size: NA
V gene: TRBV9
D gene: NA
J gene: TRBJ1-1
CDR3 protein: CASRETHLGRTEAFF
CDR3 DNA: TGTGCCAGCAGAGAGACACACCTGGGGCGGACTGAAGCTTTCTTT

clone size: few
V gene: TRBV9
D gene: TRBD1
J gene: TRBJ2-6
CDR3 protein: CASSEDRAISSGANVLTF
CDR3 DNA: TGTGCCAGCAGCGAGGACAGGGCAATCTCCTCTGGGGCCAACGTCCTGACTTTC

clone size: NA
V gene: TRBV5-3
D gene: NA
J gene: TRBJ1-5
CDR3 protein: CAIMRGGSNQPQHF
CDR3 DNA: TGTGCCATTATGAGGGGAGGGAGCAATCAGCCCCAGCATTTT

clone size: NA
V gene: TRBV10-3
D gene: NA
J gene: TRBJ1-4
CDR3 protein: CAISPLPGGGEKLFF
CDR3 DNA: TGTGCCATCAGCCCCCTACCCGGGGGTGGAGAAAAACTGTTTTTT

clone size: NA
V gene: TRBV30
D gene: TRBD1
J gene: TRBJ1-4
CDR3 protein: CAWNTGTGVSFNEKLFF
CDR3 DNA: TGTGCCTGGAACACCGGGACAGGGGTCTCATTTAATGAAAAACTGTTTTTT

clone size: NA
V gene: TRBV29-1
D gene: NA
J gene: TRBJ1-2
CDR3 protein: CSVETQAGGFLSGYTF
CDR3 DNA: TGCAGCGTTGAAACCCAAGCTGGGGGCTTCCTCTCCGGCTACACCTTC

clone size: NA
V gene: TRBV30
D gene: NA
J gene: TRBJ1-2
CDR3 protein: CAWSAQGWGYTF
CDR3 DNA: TGTGCCTGGAGTGCACAGGGTTGGGGCTACACCTTC

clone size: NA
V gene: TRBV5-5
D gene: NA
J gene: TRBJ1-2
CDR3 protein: CASSQGGPYGYTF
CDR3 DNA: TGTGCCAGCAGCCAGGGAGGTCCCTATGGCTACACCTTC

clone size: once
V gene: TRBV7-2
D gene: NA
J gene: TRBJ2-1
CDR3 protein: CASSRQASSYNEQFF
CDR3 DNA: TGTGCCAGCAGCAGACAGGCGAGCTCCTACAATGAGCAGTTCTTC

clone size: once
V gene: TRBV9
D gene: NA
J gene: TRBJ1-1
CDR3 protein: CASSEGVWAAGENTEAFF
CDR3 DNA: TGTGCCAGCAGCGAGGGGGTGTGGGCGGCGGGAGAGAACACTGAAGCTTTCTTT

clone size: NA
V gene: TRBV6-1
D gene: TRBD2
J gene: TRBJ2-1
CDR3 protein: CASSEASGVYNEQFF
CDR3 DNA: TGTGCCAGCAGTGAAGCTAGCGGGGTGTACAATGAGCAGTTCTTC

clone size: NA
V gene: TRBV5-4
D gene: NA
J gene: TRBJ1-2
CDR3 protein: CASSSRENYGYTF
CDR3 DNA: TGTGCCAGCAGCTCCAGGGAAAACTATGGCTACACCTTC

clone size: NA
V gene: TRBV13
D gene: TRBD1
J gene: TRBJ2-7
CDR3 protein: CASSSRTGKEHEQYF
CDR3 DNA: TGTGCCAGCAGCTCAAGGACAGGGAAAGAACACGAGCAGTACTTC

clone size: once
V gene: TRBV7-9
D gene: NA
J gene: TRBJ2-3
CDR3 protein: CASSLMAADTQYF
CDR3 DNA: TGTGCCAGCAGCTTAATGGCGGCAGATACGCAGTATTTT

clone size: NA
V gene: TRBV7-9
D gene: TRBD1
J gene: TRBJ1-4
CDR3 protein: CASSPGTGVGEKLFF
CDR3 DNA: TGTGCCAGCAGCCCAGGGACAGGCGTGGGTGAAAAACTGTTTTTT

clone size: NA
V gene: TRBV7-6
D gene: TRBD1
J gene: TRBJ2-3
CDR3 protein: CASSVLQGASTDTQYF
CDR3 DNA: TGTGCCAGCAGCGTCCTACAGGGGGCGAGCACAGATACGCAGTATTTT

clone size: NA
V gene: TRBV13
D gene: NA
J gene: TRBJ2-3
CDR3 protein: CASSLETAQQYF
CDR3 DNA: TGTGCCAGCAGCTTAGAGACAGCTCAGCAGTATTTT

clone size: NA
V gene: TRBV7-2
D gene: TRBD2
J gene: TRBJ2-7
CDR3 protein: CASSLSLAGGFYEQYF
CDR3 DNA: TGTGCCAGCAGCTTATCACTAGCGGGGGGCTTCTACGAGCAGTACTTC

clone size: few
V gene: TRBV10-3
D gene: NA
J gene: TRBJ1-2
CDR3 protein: CAISESEGYTF
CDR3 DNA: TGTGCCATCAGTGAATCCGAGGGCTACACCTTC

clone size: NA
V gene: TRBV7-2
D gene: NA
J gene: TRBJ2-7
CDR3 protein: CASSLMRGGEQYF
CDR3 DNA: TGTGCCAGCAGCTTAATGCGGGGAGGCGAGCAGTACTTC

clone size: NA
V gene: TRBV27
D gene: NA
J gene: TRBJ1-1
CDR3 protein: CASSFAGAGSTEAFF
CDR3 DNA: TGTGCCAGCAGTTTTGCGGGGGCGGGTAGTACTGAAGCTTTCTTT

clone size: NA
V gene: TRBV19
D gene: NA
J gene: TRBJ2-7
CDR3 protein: CASSGLLGRITYEQYF
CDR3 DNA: TGTGCCAGTAGTGGACTCCTTGGACGGATAACCTACGAGCAGTACTTC

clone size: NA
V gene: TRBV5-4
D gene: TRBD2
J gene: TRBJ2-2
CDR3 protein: CASSLDRGGTGELFF
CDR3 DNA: TGTGCCAGCAGCTTGGACCGGGGGGGCACCGGGGAGCTGTTTTTT

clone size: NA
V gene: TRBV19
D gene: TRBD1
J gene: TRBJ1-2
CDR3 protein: CASSVRDSYGYTF
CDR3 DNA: TGTGCCAGTAGTGTAAGGGACAGCTATGGCTACACCTTC

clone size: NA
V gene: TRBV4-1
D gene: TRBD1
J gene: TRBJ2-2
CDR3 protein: CEGADPTGELFF
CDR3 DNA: TGCGAGGGGGCAGACCCGACCGGGGAGCTGTTTTTT

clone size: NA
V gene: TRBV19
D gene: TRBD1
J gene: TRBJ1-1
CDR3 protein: CASSPRQGARATEAFF
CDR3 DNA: TGTGCCAGTAGTCCCCGACAGGGGGCGCGGGCGACTGAAGCTTTCTTT

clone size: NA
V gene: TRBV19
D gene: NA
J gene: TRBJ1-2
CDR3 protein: CASSAQYVGEGYTF
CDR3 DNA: TGTGCCAGTAGTGCCCAGTATGTGGGAGAAGGCTACACCTTC

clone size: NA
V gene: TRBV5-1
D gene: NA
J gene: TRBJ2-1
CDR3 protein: CASSLEGVLDNEQFF
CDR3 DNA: TGCGCCAGCAGCTTGGAAGGGGTACTGGACAATGAGCAGTTCTTC